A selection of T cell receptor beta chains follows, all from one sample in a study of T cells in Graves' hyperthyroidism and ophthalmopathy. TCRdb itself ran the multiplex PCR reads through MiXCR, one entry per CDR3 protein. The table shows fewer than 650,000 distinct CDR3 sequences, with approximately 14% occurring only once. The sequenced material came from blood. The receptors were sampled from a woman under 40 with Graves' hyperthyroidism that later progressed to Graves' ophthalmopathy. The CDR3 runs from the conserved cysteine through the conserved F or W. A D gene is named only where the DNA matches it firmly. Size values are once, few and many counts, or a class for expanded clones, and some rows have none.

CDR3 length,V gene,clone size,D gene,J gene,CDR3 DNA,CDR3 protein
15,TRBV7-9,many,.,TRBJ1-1,TGTGCCAGCAGCTACCCGGACGGAATAAACACTGAAGCTTTCTTT,CASSYPDGINTEAFF
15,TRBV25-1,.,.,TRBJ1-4,TGTACCAGCAGTGAATATCGGGCAGCTAATGAAAGACTGTTTTTT,CTSSEYRAANERLFF
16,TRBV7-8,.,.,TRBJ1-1,TGTGCCAGCAGCTTAGTACCCAGGGTTGGGAACACTGAAGCTTTCTTT,CASSLVPRVGNTEAFF
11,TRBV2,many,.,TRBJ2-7,TGTGCCAGCGGTACAGGCTACGAGCAGTACTTC,CASGTGYEQYF
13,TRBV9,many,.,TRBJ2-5,TGTGCCAGCAGCGTAGGACCCCAAGAGACCCAGTACTTC,CASSVGPQETQYF
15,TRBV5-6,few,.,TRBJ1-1,TGTGCCAGCAGCTCCCTGACCCGAGGCGACACTGAAGCTTTCTTT,CASSSLTRGDTEAFF
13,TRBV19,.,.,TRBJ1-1,TGTGCCAGTAGTATAGGCCGGGAAACTGAAGCTTTCTTT,CASSIGRETEAFF
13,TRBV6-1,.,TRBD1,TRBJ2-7,TGTGCCAGCAGCTCGGACAGGTTAGGCGAGCAGTACTTC,CASSSDRLGEQYF
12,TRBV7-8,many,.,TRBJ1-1,TGTGCCAGCAGCTTAGTAACAGACGAAGCTTTCTTT,CASSLVTDEAFF
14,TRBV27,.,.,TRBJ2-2,TGTGCCAGCAGTGACCGCATTACCGGGGAGAGGTGGTTTTTT,CASSDRITGERWFF
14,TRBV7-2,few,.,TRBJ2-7,TGTGCCAGCAGCTTAGCCGGAACGCTTGACAAGCAGTACTTC,CASSLAGTLDKQYF
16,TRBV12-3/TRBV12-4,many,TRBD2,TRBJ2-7,TGTGCCAGCAGTAGACTAGCGGGGGGTGCATCCTACGAGCAGTACTTC,CASSRLAGGASYEQYF
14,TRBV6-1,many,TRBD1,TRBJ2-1,TGTGCCAGCAGTGGCCGGGACAGAAACAATGAGCAGTTCTTC,CASSGRDRNNEQFF
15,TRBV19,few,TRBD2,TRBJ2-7,TGTGCCAGTAGACCCCTCGGCGGGAGTAAGGAAGAGCAGTACTTC,CASRPLGGSKEEQYF
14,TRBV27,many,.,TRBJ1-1,TGTGCCAGCAGTTACCGCCCGGGTAACACTGAAGCTTTCTTT,CASSYRPGNTEAFF
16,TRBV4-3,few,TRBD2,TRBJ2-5,TGCGCCAGCAGCCATGATCCCGGGACTAACCAAGAGACCCAGTACTTC,CASSHDPGTNQETQYF
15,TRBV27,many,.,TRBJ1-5,TGTGCCAGCAGTCTTATAGACAGTTTCAATCAGCCCCAGCATTTT,CASSLIDSFNQPQHF
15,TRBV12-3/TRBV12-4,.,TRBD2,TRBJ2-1,TGTGCCAGCACCGAGGGACTAGCGGGAGCGAATGAGCAGTTCTTC,CASTEGLAGANEQFF
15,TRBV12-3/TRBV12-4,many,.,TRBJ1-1,TGTGCCAGCAGTGCCGGGGGTACTATGAACACTGAAGCTTTCTTT,CASSAGGTMNTEAFF
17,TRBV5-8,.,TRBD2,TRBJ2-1,TGTGCCAGCAGCTCTGGGACTAGCGGGTTTCGGGACAATGAGCAGTTCTTC,CASSSGTSGFRDNEQFF
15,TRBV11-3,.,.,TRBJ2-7,TGTGCCAGCAGCTCTTTAAGACTAGTGGGCTACGAGCAGTACTTC,CASSSLRLVGYEQYF
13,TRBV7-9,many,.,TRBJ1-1,TGTGCCAGCAGCCATACGAAGGACACTGAAGCTTTCTTT,CASSHTKDTEAFF
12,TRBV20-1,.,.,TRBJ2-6,TGCAGTGCTAGAGCCGAGGCCAACGTCCTGACTTTC,CSARAEANVLTF
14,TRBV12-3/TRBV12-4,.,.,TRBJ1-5,TGTGCCAGCAGTTCAGGGTTTCGCAATCAGCCCCAGCATTTT,CASSSGFRNQPQHF
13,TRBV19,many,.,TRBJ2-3,TGTGCCAGTATGAAGACACCGCCAGATACGCAGTATTTT,CASMKTPPDTQYF
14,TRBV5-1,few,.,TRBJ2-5,TGCGCCAGCAGCTTGGCCTCACCGGAAGAGACCCAGTACTTC,CASSLASPEETQYF
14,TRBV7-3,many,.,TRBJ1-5,TGTGCCAGCATCCCCGGGACCGCGAATCAGCCCCAGCATTTT,CASIPGTANQPQHF
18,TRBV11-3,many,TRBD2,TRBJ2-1,TGTGCCAGCAGTCGTCTAGGGGCTCTGGGACTAGCGGACAATGAGCAGTTCTTC,CASSRLGALGLADNEQFF
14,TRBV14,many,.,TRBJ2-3,TGTGCCAGCAGCCAAGTCTCGAGCACAGATACGCAGTATTTT,CASSQVSSTDTQYF
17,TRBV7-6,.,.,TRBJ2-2,TGTGCCAGCAGCCCCGGACACTCCGAGGGTGGAACCGGGGAGCTGTTTTTT,CASSPGHSEGGTGELFF
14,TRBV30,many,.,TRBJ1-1,TGTGCCTGGAGTGTGATGGGGGGGAGGACTGAAGCTTTCTTT,CAWSVMGGRTEAFF
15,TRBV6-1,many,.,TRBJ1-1,TGTGCCAGCAGTGGCCAGGGACTGCGCGGCACTGAAGCTTTCTTT,CASSGQGLRGTEAFF
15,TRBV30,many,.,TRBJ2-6,TGTGCCTGGAGTCAAGCACACTCTGGGGCCAACGTCCTGACTTTC,CAWSQAHSGANVLTF
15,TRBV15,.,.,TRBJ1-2,TGTGCCACCAGCAGAGATCTGGAGGGAGGTCGAGGCTACACCTTC,CATSRDLEGGRGYTF
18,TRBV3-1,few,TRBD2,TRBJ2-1,TGTGCCAGCAGCCAAAGACGTAGGGGGACTAGTTTTGTGAATGAGCAGTTCTTC,CASSQRRRGTSFVNEQFF
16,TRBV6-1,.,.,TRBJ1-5,TGTGCCAGCAGTGAAAGAGTCGGACAGAGCAATCGGCCCCAGCATTTT,CASSERVGQSNRPQHF
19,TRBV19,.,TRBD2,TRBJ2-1,TGTGCCAGTAGTCCCCGACAGCCGGGACTAGCGGCTTTAAACAATGAGCAGTTCTTC,CASSPRQPGLAALNNEQFF
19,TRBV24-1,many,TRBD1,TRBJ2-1,TGTGCCACCAGTGATTTGCATCCGGCCGGGACAGGGAGAGGCAATGAGCAGTTCTTC,CATSDLHPAGTGRGNEQFF
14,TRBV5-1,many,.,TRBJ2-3,TGCGCCAGCAGCAACTTAGTGGGCCCAGATACGCAGTATTTT,CASSNLVGPDTQYF
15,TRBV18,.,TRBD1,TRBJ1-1,TGTGCCAGCTCAACCTCGACAGGGGCCAACGCTGAAGCTTTCTTT,CASSTSTGANAEAFF
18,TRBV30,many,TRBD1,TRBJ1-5,TGTGCCTGGAGCTCAGGGGCAGGGGGCAAGATAGGCAATCAGCCCCAGCATTTT,CAWSSGAGGKIGNQPQHF